Listed below are T cell receptor beta chains from one sample, sequenced in a study of T cell repertoires in cytomegalovirus infection. Their antigens remain unidentified. TCRdb passed the reads through MiXCR, listing each CDR3 protein once. The top ten hold roughly an eighth of the sample, which has hundreds of thousands of distinct CDR3 sequences, 30% to 40% seen once. The sample was cultured CD8+ T cells from PBMCs, taken from culture after CMV antigen stimulation. The receptors here all came from a human donor in good health (CMV status not recorded). Some clones in this sample may be carry-over from other donors' samples. Each CDR3 is given with its conserved first and last residue. A D gene is named only where the DNA matches it firmly. Some rows have no size entry. The others give once, few or many, or a class for an expanded clone.

V: TRBV5-1
J: TRBJ1-1
size: few
D: TRBD1
CDR3: CASSPDRDHTEAFF
DNA: TGCGCCAGCAGCCCAGACAGGGATCACACTGAAGCTTTCTTT

V: TRBV12-3/TRBV12-4
J: TRBJ1-1
size: .
D: TRBD1
CDR3: CASSPAGTGTEAFF
DNA: TGTGCCAGCAGCCCGGCCGGGACAGGCACTGAAGCTTTCTTT

V: TRBV3-1
J: TRBJ2-7
size: few
D: .
CDR3: CASSQGEAGLPFSYEQYF
DNA: TGTGCCAGCAGCCAAGGGGAAGCGGGCCTACCCTTCTCCTACGAGCAGTACTTC

V: TRBV5-1
J: TRBJ1-1
size: .
D: .
CDR3: CASTQWGGGGTEAFF
DNA: TGCGCCAGCACCCAATGGGGGGGGGGCGGCACTGAAGCTTTCTTT

V: TRBV6-6
J: TRBJ1-1
size: .
D: .
CDR3: CASSYGRKGTEAFF
DNA: TGTGCCAGCAGTTACGGACGGAAAGGAACTGAAGCTTTCTTT

V: TRBV5-5
J: TRBJ2-1
size: few
D: TRBD2
CDR3: CASSVGAGGTYNEQFF
DNA: TGTGCCAGCAGCGTCGGGGCGGGGGGGACCTACAATGAGCAGTTCTTC

V: TRBV7-9
J: TRBJ2-1
size: .
D: TRBD2
CDR3: CASSATYGTTYNEQFF
DNA: TGTGCCAGCAGCGCCACTTATGGGACTACCTACAATGAGCAGTTCTTC

V: TRBV20-1
J: TRBJ2-7
size: .
D: .
CDR3: CSARGALEQYF
DNA: TGCAGTGCTAGAGGGGCCCTCGAGCAGTACTTC

V: TRBV27
J: TRBJ1-1
size: .
D: .
CDR3: CASSIRAGVDSEAFF
DNA: TGTGCCAGCAGCATACGGGCGGGGGTTGACTCTGAAGCTTTCTTT

V: TRBV5-1
J: TRBJ2-2
size: .
D: .
CDR3: CASSFAGDTYTGELFF
DNA: TGCGCCAGCAGCTTCGCCGGGGACACTTACACCGGGGAGCTGTTTTTT

V: TRBV2
J: TRBJ1-1
size: few
D: TRBD1
CDR3: CASITGGSEAFF
DNA: TGTGCCAGCATTACAGGGGGGTCTGAAGCTTTCTTT

V: TRBV6-8
J: TRBJ1-2
size: .
D: TRBD1
CDR3: CASSYRTGGDSRGYTF
DNA: TGTGCCAGCAGTTACAGGACAGGGGGAGATTCGCGAGGCTACACCTTC

V: TRBV9
J: TRBJ2-1
size: .
D: TRBD2
CDR3: CASSVAARGAYNEQFF
DNA: TGTGCCAGCAGCGTAGCTGCGCGGGGGGCCTACAATGAGCAGTTCTTC

V: TRBV6-6
J: TRBJ2-2
size: few
D: .
CDR3: CASRGLRGLVSGELFF
DNA: TGTGCCAGCAGGGGCTTACGGGGGCTGGTCTCCGGGGAGCTGTTTTTT

V: TRBV14
J: TRBJ1-1
size: .
D: .
CDR3: CASSQEEGNEAFF
DNA: TGTGCCAGCAGCCAAGAGGAGGGGAATGAAGCTTTCTTT

V: TRBV7-2
J: TRBJ1-5
size: many
D: TRBD1
CDR3: CASSFYRGAEQPQHF
DNA: TGTGCCAGCAGCTTCTACAGGGGCGCGGAGCAGCCCCAGCATTTT

V: TRBV19
J: TRBJ1-1
size: .
D: .
CDR3: CASIRGLEDTEAFF
DNA: TGTGCCAGTATAAGGGGTCTGGAAGACACTGAAGCTTTCTTT

V: TRBV7-6
J: TRBJ2-1
size: .
D: TRBD2
CDR3: CASSRGVRGRNEQFF
DNA: TGTGCCAGCAGCCGGGGGGTACGGGGTCGCAATGAGCAGTTCTTC

V: TRBV4-1
J: TRBJ2-1
size: many
D: TRBD2
CDR3: CASSQDRAAGGEQFF
DNA: TGCGCCAGCAGCCAAGATCGGGCGGCGGGAGGAGAGCAGTTCTTC

V: TRBV5-5
J: TRBJ1-1
size: few
D: TRBD1
CDR3: CASSAGQEGVNTEAFF
DNA: TGTGCCAGCAGCGCGGGACAGGAGGGGGTGAACACTGAAGCTTTCTTT

V: TRBV10-3
J: TRBJ1-5
size: few
D: .
CDR3: CAISAADRDQPQHF
DNA: TGTGCCATCAGCGCTGCGGACCGGGATCAGCCCCAGCATTTT

V: TRBV10-3
J: TRBJ2-3
size: few
D: TRBD2
CDR3: CAISDWTSGVLRGTDTQYF
DNA: TGTGCCATCAGTGACTGGACTAGCGGGGTGTTAAGGGGCACAGATACGCAGTATTTT

V: TRBV6-6
J: TRBJ2-2
size: .
D: .
CDR3: CASRPGLLTLRTRELFF
DNA: TGTGCCAGCAGACCGGGACTCCTGACCTTAAGAACCAGGGAGCTGTTTTTT

V: TRBV27
J: TRBJ2-2
size: .
D: .
CDR3: CASSLSAERTRSGTGELFF
DNA: TGTGCCAGCAGTTTATCGGCAGAACGAACACGGTCTGGTACCGGGGAGCTGTTTTTT

V: TRBV7-6
J: TRBJ2-3
size: few
D: TRBD1
CDR3: CASSLVETGAGTDTQYF
DNA: TGTGCCAGCAGCTTAGTAGAGACAGGGGCCGGCACAGATACGCAGTATTTT

V: TRBV9
J: TRBJ2-5
size: many
D: .
CDR3: CASSVNKFQETQYF
DNA: TGTGCCAGCAGCGTAAACAAGTTCCAAGAGACCCAGTACTTC